The sequence of this T cell receptor (beta chain) was determined in a study of OX40 agonist ivuxolimab in advanced cancers. Regarding the research as a whole: The costimulatory receptor OX40 (CD134) was targeted by ivuxolimab, a fully human IgG2 agonistic monoclonal antibody. Patients were allowed to have had prior anti-PD-1, anti-PD-L1 or anti-CTLA-4 therapy, and 40% of the dose-escalation patients had previously received checkpoint inhibitors. Peripheral TCRbeta sequencing was intended to test whether TCR sequence diversity was altered and clonal T-cell expansion was caused by ivuxolimab. Partial responses occurred in three dose-escalation patients: two with cutaneous melanoma and one with hepatocellular carcinoma. Intravenous ivuxolimab was administered to patients every 2 weeks at six dose levels: 0.01, 0.1, 0.3, 1.5, 3 and 10 mg/kg. Among the roughly 52 dose-escalation patients, approximately 20 had hepatocellular carcinoma, around 15 melanoma, 9 renal cell carcinoma and 9 head and neck cancer. The paper reports the monotherapy dose-escalation portion (N of about 50 patients) of the phase I ivuxolimab trial. The dose-escalation cohort was around 84% male with a mean age of about 60 years, ranging from roughly 23 to 85. General study outcomes and caveats: Clonal expansion of both CD4+ and CD8+ blood T cells was observed from baseline to week 6 at doses 0.1 to 3.0 mg/kg. The antigen specificity of the clonally expanded peripheral T cells was not determined. Low levels of normalized T-cell clonal expansion were also shown by some nonresponding patients. After ivuxolimab, CD8+ T cells had more expanded clones than CD4+ T cells on average. Partial responders in the 0.1-3.0 mg/kg groups had among the lowest normalized peripheral clonal expansion, especially among CD8+ T cells.

A word on this clone: There is no known antigen for this receptor. No qualities accompany the bases; no much larger clone lies one base away.

To sequence the TCRbeta CDR3 region, genomic DNA was isolated from the sorted cells. The immunoSEQ Assay was used for sequencing of TCRbeta CDR3 regions. TCRdb stores this immuneACCESS table with in-frame sequences only. Part of the clones is absent; in the studies checked, under half of the shortfall reflects unresolved V genes, and no reason is known for the rest. A total of some 48,000 clones appear in this sample, roughly 80% of them only once. The ten top clones hold under 25% of the sample. The trial excluded patients who had a history of autoimmune disease or were on systemic immunosuppression. In every dose cohort, peripheral blood was drawn for TCR sequencing at baseline, cycle 4 day 1, and cycle 7 day 1. The samples were drawn from a first-in-human, open-label, multicenter phase I dose-escalation trial of ivuxolimab. Adults with locally advanced or metastatic head and neck squamous cell, hepatocellular, melanoma or renal cell carcinoma were enrolled in the trial. Before TCR sequencing, CD4+ and CD8+ T cells were separately sorted from peripheral blood.

The CDR3 covers 15 residues, taking in both the cysteine and the phenylalanine. Just CDR3 DNA is preserved here, 45 bases in frame from base 1. The V and J ends are trimmed by 0 bases and 7 bases, leaving 13 bases between them. The germline V gene (reference sequence) provides CDR1 MNHEY and CDR2 SMNVEV. This specimen consisted of CD4+ or CD8+ T cells sorted from blood, obtained in a trial of the OX40 agonist ivuxolimab. Recombination linked TRBV27 to TRBJ1-5; a weak D assignment points to TRBD1 (5 bases agree). The clonotype was recovered from an adult with an advanced solid tumor such as melanoma, head and neck, liver or kidney cancer. In nucleotides, the sequence is TGTGCCAGCAGTTTATCCATGGGGGGTCACCAGCCCCAGCATTTT. This sequence encodes CASSLSMGGHQPQHF.